This T cell receptor (beta chain) was documented in a study of OX40 agonist ivuxolimab in advanced cancers. Overall study: An agonistic human IgG2 monoclonal antibody against OX40 (CD134) was given. Earlier treatment with anti-PD-1, anti-PD-L1 or anti-CTLA-4 was permitted, and around 43% had received some.

A note on this clone: The antigen is undetermined.

TCRdb's copy holds only in-frame clones and misses some; the assay was immunoSEQ multiplex PCR. This sample has fewer than 85,000 clones; 80% occur once, and the top ten carry 8.2%. The study's findings and limits: With doses of 0.1-3.0 mg/kg, partial responders showed among the lowest clonal expansion.

Sequencing was performed on CD4+ or CD8+ T cells sorted from blood, taken in a trial of the OX40 agonist ivuxolimab. The sequence came from an adult with an advanced solid tumor such as melanoma, head and neck, liver or kidney cancer.

CDR3 amino acids: CASTPRQGVPGANVLTF. The CDR3 coding sequence is TGTGCCAGCACCCCCAGACAGGGGGTCCCTGGGGCCAACGTCCTGACTTTC. The V call is TRBV28, the J call TRBJ2-6; 9 positions agree with TRBD1. From germline, CDR1 is MDHEN and CDR2 SYDVKM. Trimming at V came to 7 bases and at J to 2 bases, leaving 9 bases not matched to a gene. This CDR3 spans 17 amino acids.